This TCR beta chain came from a study of shared clonotypes between healthy human individuals. Study in general: The composition of the donors was a couple of women and a few men aged 18 to 49.

Trimming removed 7 bases from V and 6 bases from J, with 13 bases in between. Germline lookup yields CDR1 GTSNPN and CDR2 SVGIG (reference sequence). This CDR3 is built from 12 residues. Clones were sequenced by immunoSEQ multiplex PCR, and TCRdb holds only the in-frame ones, with some missing. This table holds around 2.1 million clones, 90% to 95% found once. Terminally differentiated effector memory CD45RA+ cells were left out of the naive CD8 fraction, which was CD45RO-negative and positively selected for CCR7. This TCR came from a man aged 18 to 29 in good health. Some clones in this sample may be carry-over from other donors' samples. The chain employs TRBV30 and TRBJ2-1; a possible D gene is TRBD2 (5 bases). The sequencing input was naive CD8+ T cells from PBMCs. The CDR3 loop reads CASLGEPNEQFF. CDR3 DNA: TGTGCCTCTCTCGGGGAACCCAATGAGCAGTTCTTC.